Each of the 3 T cell receptor beta chains below was sequenced from the same sample in a study of CDR3 diversity in severe acne. TCRdb ran MiXCR on the PCR reads and lists one entry per CDR3 protein. The data contain tens of thousands of distinct CDR3 sequences, under 55% of them singletons. Sequences were obtained from blood. These receptors were collected from a male donor with severe acne vulgaris.

The chain combines TRBV29-1 with TRBJ2-5; possibly TRBD1 for D (5 bases). Trimming took off 3 bases at V and 1 base at J, with 12 bases between the two ends. The CDR3 length is 14 residues. Germline lookup yields CDR1 SQVTM and CDR2 ANQGSEA. The CDR3 sequence is CSVDPPGIQETQYF. The CDR3 nucleotides read TGCAGCGTTGACCCGCCAGGGATCCAAGAGACCCAGTACTTC.

The table lists this clonotype with a few counts. This chain links TRBV20-1 with TRBJ2-7, with 10 bases fitting TRBD2. The V gene end was trimmed by 1 base and the J gene end by 3 bases; junction bases not matched to a gene: 0. Germline lookup yields CDR1 DFQATT and CDR2 SNEGSKA (reference sequence). The CDR3 contains 13 residues. The CDR3 reads CSARGTSGYEQYF. For the CDR3, the DNA is TGCAGTGCTAGAGGGACTAGCGGCTACGAGCAGTACTTC.

J is TRBJ2-5 and V is TRBV7-9; 7 positions match TRBD2. The CDR3 covers 15 residues. The germline V gene encodes CDR1 SEHNR and CDR2 FQNEAQ (reference sequence). V lost 1 base, J lost 5 bases, and 7 bases stayed unmatched. The CDR3, as DNA: TGTGCCAGCAGCTTAGATGCGGGAGCGGGGGAGACCCAGTACTTC. This codes for CASSLDAGAGETQYF.